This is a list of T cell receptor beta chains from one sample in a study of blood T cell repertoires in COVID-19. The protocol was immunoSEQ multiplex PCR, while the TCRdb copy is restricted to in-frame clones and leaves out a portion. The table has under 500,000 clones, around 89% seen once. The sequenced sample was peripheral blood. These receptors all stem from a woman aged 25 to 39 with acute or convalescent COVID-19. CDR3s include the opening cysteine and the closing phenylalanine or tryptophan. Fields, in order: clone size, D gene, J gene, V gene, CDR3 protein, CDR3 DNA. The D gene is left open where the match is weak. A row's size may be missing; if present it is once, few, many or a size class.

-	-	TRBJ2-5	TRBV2	CASMDREGETQYF	TGTGCCAGCATGGACAGGGAGGGAGAGACCCAGTACTTC
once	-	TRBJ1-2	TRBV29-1	CSVEDQGYGYTF	TGCAGCGTTGAAGATCAGGGCTATGGCTACACCTTC
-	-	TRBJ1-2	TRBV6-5	CASSYAGVYGYTF	TGTGCCAGCAGTTACGCAGGGGTGTATGGCTACACCTTC
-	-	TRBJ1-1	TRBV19	CASSMSQNTEAFF	TGTGCCAGTAGTATGAGCCAGAACACTGAAGCTTTCTTT
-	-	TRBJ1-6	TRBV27	CASSLGRFSYNSPLHF	TGTGCCAGCAGTTTGGGGAGGTTCTCCTATAATTCACCCCTCCACTTT
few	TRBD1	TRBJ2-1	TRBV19	CASSIAGTGVNEQFF	TGTGCCAGTAGTATAGCCGGGACAGGGGTGAATGAGCAGTTCTTC
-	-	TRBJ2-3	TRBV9	CASSPATENTDTQYF	TGTGCCAGCAGTCCAGCGACCGAAAACACAGATACGCAGTATTTT
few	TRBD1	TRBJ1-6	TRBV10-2	CASSESGGRSPLHF	TGCGCCAGCAGTGAATCAGGGGGCCGTTCACCCCTCCACTTT
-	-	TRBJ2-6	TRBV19	CASSYRKTGANVLTF	TGTGCCAGTAGTTACAGGAAGACCGGGGCCAACGTCCTGACTTTC
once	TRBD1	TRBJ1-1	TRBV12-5	CASGLVLGQGVTNTEAFF	TGTGCTAGTGGTTTGGTACTTGGCCAGGGGGTTACGAACACTGAAGCTTTCTTT
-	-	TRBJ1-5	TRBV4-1	CASSQDAGIGQPQHF	TGCGCCAGCAGCCAAGACGCCGGGATCGGTCAGCCCCAGCATTTT
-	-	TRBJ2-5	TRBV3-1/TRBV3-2	CATRLRETQYF	TGTGCCACCCGACTCCGGGAGACCCAGTACTTC
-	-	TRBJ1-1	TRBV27	CASSFGGGLTEAFF	TGTGCCAGCAGTTTTGGGGGGGGGCTCACTGAAGCTTTCTTT
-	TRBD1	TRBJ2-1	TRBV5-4	CASSLPGQEYNEQFF	TGTGCCAGCAGCCTACCGGGACAGGAATACAATGAGCAGTTCTTC
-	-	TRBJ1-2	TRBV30	CAWVNLKPNYGYTF	TGTGCCTGGGTAAACCTGAAGCCTAACTATGGCTACACCTTC
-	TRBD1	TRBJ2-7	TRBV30	CAWSVGGTGPTYEQYF	TGTGCCTGGAGCGTCGGGGGGACAGGGCCTACCTACGAGCAGTACTTC
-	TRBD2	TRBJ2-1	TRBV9	CASSARTSGGASYNEQFF	TGTGCCAGCAGCGCCCGGACTAGCGGGGGGGCTTCGTACAATGAGCAGTTCTTC
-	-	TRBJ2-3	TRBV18	CASSPPRGVSSTDTQYF	TGTGCCAGCTCACCACCGAGAGGCGTATCTAGCACAGATACGCAGTATTTT
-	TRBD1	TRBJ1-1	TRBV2	CASKLLQGFVEAFF	TGTGCCAGCAAGCTTTTACAGGGGTTTGTTGAAGCTTTCTTT
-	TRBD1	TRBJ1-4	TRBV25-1	CASSTRDRAIEKLFF	TGTGCCAGCAGTACCCGGGACAGAGCGATTGAAAAACTGTTTTTT
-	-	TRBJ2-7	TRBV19	CASSYKTGRYEQYF	TGTGCCAGTAGTTACAAGACAGGGAGGTACGAGCAGTACTTC
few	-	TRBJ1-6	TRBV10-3	CAISRQGDNSPLHF	TGTGCCATCAGTAGGCAGGGCGATAATTCACCCCTCCACTTT
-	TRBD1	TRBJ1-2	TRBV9	CASSAGQGGYGYTF	TGTGCCAGCAGCGCGGGACAGGGAGGCTATGGCTACACCTTC
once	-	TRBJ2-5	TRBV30	CAWSVLKKETQYF	TGTGCCTGGAGTGTACTCAAGAAAGAGACCCAGTACTTC
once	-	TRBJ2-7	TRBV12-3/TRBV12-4	CASSLGGEQYF	TGTGCCAGCAGCCTAGGGGGCGAGCAGTACTTC
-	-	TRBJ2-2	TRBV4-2	CASSQDSSGWDTGELFF	TGTGCCAGCAGCCAAGATAGTTCAGGGTGGGACACCGGGGAGCTGTTTTTT
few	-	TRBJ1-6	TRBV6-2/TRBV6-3	CASSYVQLSSPLHF	TGTGCCAGCAGTTACGTGCAACTGAGTTCACCCCTCCACTTT
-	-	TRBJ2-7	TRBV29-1	CSVVTVYSYEQYF	TGCAGCGTTGTGACAGTTTACTCCTACGAGCAGTACTTC
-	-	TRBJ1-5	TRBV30	CAWNLGGNQPQHF	TGTGCCTGGAATTTAGGAGGGAATCAGCCCCAGCATTTT
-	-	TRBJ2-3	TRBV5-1	CAAGVAGTDTQYF	TGCGCCGCCGGGGTAGCTGGGACAGATACGCAGTATTTT
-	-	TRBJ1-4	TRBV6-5	CASSYDRWNEKLFF	TGTGCCAGCAGTTACGACAGATGGAATGAAAAACTGTTTTTT
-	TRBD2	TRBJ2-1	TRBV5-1	CASSLFPLAGGNEQFF	TGCGCCAGCAGCTTGTTTCCGCTAGCGGGGGGCAATGAGCAGTTCTTC
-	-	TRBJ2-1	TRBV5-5	CASSLTHGVQVVEQFF	TGTGCCAGCAGCTTGACCCACGGTGTACAGGTTGTTGAGCAGTTCTTC
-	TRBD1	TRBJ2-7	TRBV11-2	CASSPGQGYEQYF	TGTGCCAGCAGCCCGGGACAGGGCTACGAGCAGTACTTC
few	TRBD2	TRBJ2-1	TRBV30	CAWSWGLGAGPNNEQFF	TGTGCCTGGAGTTGGGGCTTGGGAGCGGGGCCAAACAATGAGCAGTTCTTC
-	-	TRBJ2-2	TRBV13	CASSLGQHTGELFF	TGTGCCAGCAGCTTAGGACAGCACACCGGGGAGCTGTTTTTT
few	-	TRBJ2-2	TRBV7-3	CASSLGPGELFF	TGTGCCAGCAGCTTAGGGCCCGGGGAGCTGTTTTTT
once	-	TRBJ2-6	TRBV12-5	CASGLVSVSGANVLTF	TGTGCTAGTGGTTTGGTATCAGTCTCTGGGGCCAACGTCCTGACTTTC
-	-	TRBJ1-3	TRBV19	CASSQGRDTIYF	TGTGCCAGTAGCCAGGGCCGCGACACCATATATTTT
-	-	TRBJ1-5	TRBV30	CAWSVRGVLNQPQHF	TGTGCCTGGAGTGTAAGGGGCGTTCTCAATCAGCCCCAGCATTTT
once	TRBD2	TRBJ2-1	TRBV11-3	CASSRRSGGGNEQFF	TGTGCCAGCAGCCGGAGAAGCGGGGGGGGCAATGAGCAGTTCTTC
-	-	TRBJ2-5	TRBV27	CASSLAYSETQYF	TGTGCCAGCAGTTTAGCGTATTCGGAGACCCAGTACTTC
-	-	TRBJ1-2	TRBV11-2	CASSPSSIGYTF	TGTGCCAGCAGCCCTTCATCTATTGGCTACACCTTC
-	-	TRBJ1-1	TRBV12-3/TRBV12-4	CASSFPGGEAFF	TGTGCCAGCAGTTTTCCGGGAGGTGAAGCTTTCTTT
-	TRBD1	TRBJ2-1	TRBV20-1	CSARGDRGEFF	TGCAGTGCTAGAGGGGACAGGGGGGAGTTCTTC
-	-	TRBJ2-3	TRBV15	CATSRRDRSTDTQYF	TGTGCCACCAGCAGGCGGGACCGGAGCACAGATACGCAGTATTTT
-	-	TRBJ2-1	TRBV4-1	CASSKSGWGGPGDEQFF	TGCGCCAGCAGCAAGTCGGGCTGGGGGGGGCCTGGGGATGAGCAGTTCTTC
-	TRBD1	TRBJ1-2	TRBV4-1	CASSQDPTRQGYYGYTF	TGCGCCAGCAGCCAAGATCCCACGCGACAGGGGTACTATGGCTACACCTTC
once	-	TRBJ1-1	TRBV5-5	CASSLDPQGNTEAFF	TGTGCCAGCAGCTTGGATCCCCAGGGAAACACTGAAGCTTTCTTT
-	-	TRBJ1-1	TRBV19	CASSRRGGTEAFF	TGTGCCAGTAGTCGCAGGGGTGGTACTGAAGCTTTCTTT
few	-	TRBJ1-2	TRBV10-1	CASSAGKGMIGYTF	TGCGCCAGCAGTGCGGGAAAAGGGATGATCGGCTACACCTTC
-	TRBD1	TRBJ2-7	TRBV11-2	CASSLTGVGQYF	TGTGCCAGCAGCCTTACAGGGGTCGGGCAGTACTTC
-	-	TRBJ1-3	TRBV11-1	CASSFQGSGNTIYF	TGTGCCAGCAGCTTCCAGGGCTCTGGAAACACCATATATTTT